The 26 T cell receptor beta chains given below trace back to one sample, sequenced in a study of T cell responses to AZD1222 COVID-19 vaccine. The data were produced by immunoSEQ multiplex PCR, yet TCRdb's version contains in-frame clones alone and is incomplete. The sample carries approximately 80,000 clones, around 93% recorded once. The sequenced sample was peripheral blood, obtained 28 days after the second AZD1222 dose. All receptors derive from an adult who received the AZD1222 COVID-19 vaccine.

CDR3 nucleotides: TGTGCCAGCAGCATAGCAAATGAGCAGTTCTTC. Its protein product is CASSIANEQFF. V usage is TRBV27 and J usage is TRBJ2-1; no clear D gene. V was trimmed by 6 bases and J by 7 bases, leaving 7 bases between them. The CDR3 consists of 11 residues. Per germline, CDR1 MNHEY and CDR2 SMNVEV (reference sequence).

The V and J genes are TRBV7-9 and TRBJ2-2; D gene uncertain. Germline assignment: CDR1 SEHNR and CDR2 FQNEAQ (reference sequence). The CDR3 has 15 amino acids. V was pared by 3 bases and J by 1 base, with 9 bases between. The CDR3 reads CASSFLAGNTGELFF. The CDR3 coding sequence is TGTGCCAGCAGCTTCCTGGCAGGGAACACCGGGGAGCTGTTTTTT.

About this clone itself: The germline gene is not matched at one end of the junction; a read error may be the cause. The identical CDR3 is also encoded by other nucleotide sequences in the sample. V gene TRBV27 combines with J gene TRBJ1-5; D remains ambiguous. The germline gives CDR1 MNHEY, CDR2 SMNVEV (reference sequence). The CDR3 loop spans 14 amino acids. Here the CDR3 reads CASSLSGFHQPQHF. The CDR3 nucleotides read TGTGCCAGCAGTTTATCGGGTTTTCATCAACCCCAGCATTTT.

The chain joins TRBV29-1 to TRBJ2-2; D may be TRBD2 (6 bases). This CDR3 contains 13 residues. V gave up 6 bases and J gave up 0 bases, with 8 bases separating them. In germline, CDR1 is SQVTM, CDR2 ANQGSEA. In nucleotides, the CDR3 is TGCAGCGTGGGGACTGCGAACACCGGGGAGCTGTTTTTT. Amino acids: CSVGTANTGELFF.

This clone was detected only a few times. The CDR3 sequence is CASRTDYEQYF. CDR3 in DNA: TGTGCCAGCAGGACGGACTACGAGCAGTACTTC. J is TRBJ2-7 and V is TRBV3-1 (or the pseudogene TRBV3-2); D uncertain. Germline assignment: CDR1 LGHDT and CDR2 YNNKEL (reference sequence). Trimming removed 6 bases at V and 3 bases at J, with 6 bases between. The CDR3 has 11 residues.

The chain uses TRBV9 and TRBJ1-3, with D tentatively TRBD1 (5 bases). CDR1 SGDLS and CDR2 YYNGEE come from the germline V gene. Deletions cut 4 bases from V and 12 bases from J, with 20 bases between. The CDR3 has 14 amino acids. CDR3 residues: CASSPSGQSQGIYF. CDR3 sequence (DNA): TGTGCCAGCAGCCCCAGCGGACAATCCCAAGGCATATATTTT.

This chain uses TRBV5-1 with TRBJ2-7; D is perhaps TRBD1 (5 bases). CDR3 length: 17 amino acids. The germline V and J ends were trimmed by 0 bases and 0 bases, with 16 bases remaining between them. Germline CDR1 and CDR2: SGHRS and YFSETQ. The CDR3 bases are TGCGCCAGCAGCTTGGGTGGGGCAGGGTTAATCTCCTACGAGCAGTACTTC. Translated: CASSLGGAGLISYEQYF.

The genes are TRBV29-1 and TRBJ2-1; D possibly corresponds to TRBD2 (6 bases). This CDR3 has 16 residues. Germline V gives CDR1 SQVTM, CDR2 ANQGSEA. V lost 3 bases, J lost 0 bases, and 15 bases lay in between. The CDR3 loop is CSVEGLQPSSYNEQFF. For the CDR3, the DNA is TGCAGCGTTGAGGGACTCCAGCCGAGCTCCTACAATGAGCAGTTCTTC.

The chain recombines TRBV29-1 with TRBJ1-1, with D unclear. V dropped 1 base and J dropped 5 bases, with 14 bases sitting between them. The CDR3 is made up of 14 amino acids. Germline assignment: CDR1 SQVTM and CDR2 ANQGSEA. The chain's CDR3 is CSVEGGPRRTEAFF. In DNA, the CDR3 is TGCAGCGTTGAAGGAGGTCCCCGAAGAACTGAAGCTTTCTTT.

The chain combines TRBV7-3 with TRBJ2-7; 7 bases fit TRBD2. The junction had 9 bases not matched to a gene; V was cut back by 3 bases and J by 7 bases. From germline, CDR1 is SGHTA and CDR2 FQGTGA. The CDR3 has 14 amino acids. Here the CDR3 DNA reads TGTGCCAGCAGCTTGGCTAGCGGATCCCTTGAGCAGTACTTC. Translation: CASSLASGSLEQYF.

The rearrangement links TRBV5-1 to TRBJ2-7; TRBD2 agrees at 7 bases. After removal of 0 bases from V and 0 bases from J, the junction contained 3 bases not matched to a gene. The CDR3 consists of 15 residues. The germline V gene has CDR1 SGHRS and CDR2 YFSETQ. The CDR3 DNA follows: TGCGCCAGCAGCTTGGCGGGCGGGAGCTCCTACGAGCAGTACTTC. Translation: CASSLAGGSSYEQYF.

The V and J genes are TRBV28 and TRBJ1-5; D uncertain. Trimming removed 3 bases at V and 1 base at J, with 7 bases between. The CDR3 loop spans 14 amino acids. Germline-derived CDR1 and CDR2 are MDHEN and SYDVKM. The CDR3, as DNA: TGTGCCAGCAGTTTGACACCGAGCAATCAGCCCCAGCATTTT. This sequence encodes CASSLTPSNQPQHF.

The chain combines TRBV4-1 with TRBJ2-1; D is possibly TRBD1 (5 bases). This CDR3 is built from 16 residues. Germline V gene lookup returns CDR1 MGHRA and CDR2 YSYEKL. Trimming shortened V by 5 bases and J by 0 bases, and 14 bases separated the two germline ends. In nucleotides, the CDR3 is TGCGCCAGCAGCGGCCGACAGCCGAGCTCCTACAATGAGCAGTTCTTC. It is translated as CASSGRQPSSYNEQFF.

This sequence joins TRBV5-1 and TRBJ2-1; the match to TRBD2 covers 7 bases. The CDR3 extends over 15 amino acids. The trim removed 1 base at V and 1 base at J, leaving 2 bases unmatched. Per germline, CDR1 SGHRS and CDR2 YFSETQ. In DNA form, the CDR3 reads TGCGCCAGCAGCTTGAGTAGCGGGTCCTACAATGAGCAGTTCTTC. This translates into CASSLSSGSYNEQFF.

V usage is TRBV5-6 and J usage is TRBJ2-5; TRBD2 aligns across 16 bases. CDR1 is SGHDT and CDR2 is YYEEEE in the germline V gene. The V gene end was trimmed by 4 bases and the J gene end by 5 bases; junction bases not matched to a gene: 8. The CDR3 length is 17 residues. CDR3 amino acids: CASSAGTSGRAVETQYF. The DNA of the CDR3 is TGTGCCAGCAGCGCCGGGACTAGCGGGAGGGCCGTTGAGACCCAGTACTTC. Using reference TRBV5-6 and TRBJ2-5 for the parts outside the CDR3, the full variable domain is DAGVTQSPTHLIKTRGQQVTLRCSPKSGHDTVSWYQQALGQGPQFIFQYYEEEERQRGNFPDRFSGHQFPNYSSELNVNALLLGDSALYLCASSAGTSGRAVETQYFGPGTRLLVL.

V and J are TRBV7-2 and TRBJ2-7; D is perhaps TRBD2 (6 bases). The germline CDR1 and CDR2 sequences are SGHTA and FQGNSA. The CDR3 runs 13 residues. V was shortened by 8 bases and J by 0 bases, with 11 bases between the two germline ends. CDR3 sequence reads: CASGDGSSYEQYF. In DNA form, the CDR3 reads TGTGCCAGCGGTGACGGGAGCTCCTACGAGCAGTACTTC.

The V call is TRBV29-1, the J call TRBJ1-2; perhaps TRBD1 as D (6 bases). Germline lookup yields CDR1 SQVTM and CDR2 ANQGSEA. The CDR3 has 12 residues. V was clipped by 6 bases and J by 7 bases, with 15 bases between them. CDR3 sequence (DNA): TGCAGCGTCCGGGAGGGGGTGCCTGGCTACACCTTC. The encoded protein is CSVREGVPGYTF.

The chain couples TRBV24-1 to TRBJ1-2; no definite D call. Germline V gene lookup returns CDR1 KGHDR and CDR2 SFDVKD. The CDR3 is 15 amino acids. The V end was cut by 4 bases, the J end by 6 bases, with 17 bases between. The CDR3 DNA sequence: TGTGCCACCAGTGAAGACTCGATTGGGGAAGATGGCTACACCTTC. Translating it yields CATSEDSIGEDGYTF.

To note about this clone: One junction end disagrees with the germline gene, perhaps due to a read error. The chain uses TRBV5-6 and TRBJ2-7; D is unresolved. The CDR3 loop spans 13 amino acids. Germline assignment: CDR1 SGHDT and CDR2 YYEEEE. CDR3 protein: CASSSTASFEQYF. The CDR3 region has the DNA TGTGCCAGCAGCTCGACCGCTTCCTTCGAGCAGTACTTC. Using reference TRBV5-6 and TRBJ2-7 for the parts outside the CDR3, the full variable domain is DAGVTQSPTHLIKTRGQQVTLRCSPKSGHDTVSWYQQALGQGPQFIFQYYEEEERQRGNFPDRFSGHQFPNYSSELNVNALLLGDSALYLCASSSTASFEQYFGPGTRLTVT.

The chain recombines TRBV4-1 with TRBJ2-3; 13 bases line up with TRBD2. The CDR3 spans 16 residues. The junction had 7 bases not matched to a gene; V was cut back by 4 bases and J by 6 bases. Germline CDR1 and CDR2: MGHRA and YSYEKL. CDR3 protein: CASSLSGTSGTDTQYF. The DNA for the CDR3 is TGCGCCAGCAGCCTATCTGGGACTAGCGGGACGGATACGCAGTATTTT.

This chain links TRBV5-1 with TRBJ2-7; TRBD1 matches 9 bases. This CDR3 has 14 amino acids. With 5 bases clipped from V and 5 bases from J, the junction kept 8 bases outside the gene matches. The germline V gene has CDR1 SGHRS and CDR2 YFSETQ. This CDR3 is CASRPDRGSHEQYF. DNA of the CDR3: TGCGCCAGCAGGCCGGACAGGGGTAGCCACGAGCAGTACTTC. The entire variable domain, with the rest obtained from reference TRBV5-1 and TRBJ2-7, is as follows: KAGVTQTPRYLIKTRGQQVTLSCSPISGHRSVSWYQQTPGQGLQFLFEYFSETQRNKGNFPGRFSGRQFSNSRSEMNVSTLELGDSALYLCASRPDRGSHEQYFGPGTRLTVT.

The chain links TRBV7-3 to TRBJ2-5; possible D gene TRBD1, 5 bases. V was cut by 8 bases and J by 0 bases, with 10 bases left in between. Germline CDR1 reads SGHTA; CDR2 reads FQGTGA. This CDR3 contains 13 residues. The CDR3 protein is CASGAQNQETQYF. CDR3 bases: TGTGCCAGCGGGGCACAGAACCAAGAGACCCAGTACTTC.

This clone is a singleton in its sample. V usage is TRBV4-2 and J usage is TRBJ2-7; 8 nucleotides align to TRBD1. CDR1 LGHNA and CDR2 YNFKEQ come from the germline V gene. The CDR3 is 14 residues long. J was trimmed by 3 bases and V by 4 bases; bases with no gene match: 5. The CDR3 is CASSPTGGGYEQYF. CDR3 sequence (DNA): TGTGCCAGCAGCCCAACAGGGGGTGGCTACGAGCAGTACTTC.

This rearrangement joins TRBV6-5 to TRBJ1-6; perhaps TRBD1 as D (5 bases). The CDR3 totals 15 residues. Trimming took 7 bases from V and 9 from J, leaving 19 bases between them. Germline CDR1 reads MNHEY; CDR2 reads SVGAGI. The CDR3 reads CASTPGTVRGSPLHF. In nucleotides, the CDR3 is TGTGCCAGCACCCCCGGGACCGTACGGGGTTCACCCCTCCACTTT.

The chain joins TRBV9 to TRBJ1-5; 8 positions match TRBD1. CDR3 length: 14 amino acids. Germline assignment: CDR1 SGDLS and CDR2 YYNGEE. The V gene end was trimmed by 3 bases and the J gene end by 6 bases; junction bases not matched to a gene: 5. The DNA for the CDR3 is TGTGCCAGCAGCGCAGGAACAGGGGGTCAGCCCCAGCATTTT. This sequence encodes CASSAGTGGQPQHF.

V and J are TRBV6-5 and TRBJ2-2, with D perhaps matching TRBD1 (6 bases). Germline V gene sequence: CDR1 MNHEY, CDR2 SVGAGI. This CDR3 contains 15 residues. V shed 11 bases and J shed 1 base, with 17 bases lying between them. The CDR3 reads CASHRARGNTGELFF. DNA for the CDR3: TGTGCCTCCCACCGGGCCAGGGGGAACACCGGGGAGCTGTTTTTT.